The 19 T cell receptor beta chains presented below share a single source sample, sequenced in a study of T cell responses to AZD1222 COVID-19 vaccine. Sequencing used immunoSEQ multiplex PCR; TCRdb keeps in-frame clones, though not all of them. The sample yields 130,000 or so clones, approximately 91% seen once. Specimen: peripheral blood, collected 28 days after the second AZD1222 dose. Source of these receptors: an adult who received the AZD1222 COVID-19 vaccine.

V usage is TRBV7-9 and J usage is TRBJ1-4; TRBD1 agrees at 7 bases. CDR1 and CDR2 from the germline V gene are SEHNR and FQNEAQ (reference sequence). With 3 bases clipped from V and 5 bases from J, the junction kept 6 bases outside the gene matches. This CDR3 is 15 amino acids long. Written as DNA, the CDR3 is TGTGCCAGCAGCTTGCGGACAGGAACAAATGAAAAACTGTTTTTT. The encoded protein is CASSLRTGTNEKLFF.

V and J are TRBV25-1 and TRBJ2-3; maybe TRBD1 (5 bases). Germline lookup yields CDR1 MGHDK and CDR2 SYGVNS. V lost 3 bases and J 2 bases, leaving 15 bases between the germline ends. This CDR3 has 16 residues. DNA of the CDR3: TGTGCCAGCAGTGACCAAAGACAGACTTTCACAGATACGCAGTATTTT. It yields the protein CASSDQRQTFTDTQYF.

V and J are TRBV5-1 and TRBJ2-7, with TRBD1 matching 7 bases. Losses at the gene ends were 4 bases for V and 7 bases for J; bases not matched to a gene: 2. Germline-derived CDR1 and CDR2 are SGHRS and YFSETQ. CDR3 length equals 11 residues. CDR3 region: CASSGGQEQYV. The DNA for the CDR3 is TGCGCCAGCAGCGGGGGACAGGAGCAGTACGTC.

This clone was picked up one time. This CDR3 is CAISESSGGAPDTQYF. The DNA of the CDR3 is TGTGCCATCAGTGAGTCGAGCGGGGGGGCCCCAGATACGCAGTATTTT. The rearrangement joins TRBV10-3 to TRBJ2-3, with 10 bases aligning to TRBD2. Germline CDR1 reads ENHRY; CDR2 reads SYGVKD. The CDR3 extends over 16 amino acids. V dropped 0 bases and J dropped 4; count of bases not matched to a gene: 4.

This chain uses TRBV6-5 with TRBJ1-2; D remains ambiguous. CDR1 and CDR2 from the germline V gene are MNHEY and SVGAGI. CDR3 length: 11 residues. Trimming left V 8 bases short and J 2 bases short, with 6 bases between. The CDR3: CASFLNYGYTF. In DNA form, the CDR3 reads TGTGCCAGCTTCTTAAACTATGGCTACACCTTC.

This chain links TRBV11-3 with TRBJ1-2; D is ambiguous. This CDR3 has 16 amino acids. With 2 bases removed from V and 1 base from J, the gap between germline ends came to 14 bases. Germline V gene sequence: CDR1 SGHNT, CDR2 YENEEA. Here the CDR3 reads CASSLSRTGGNYGYTF. The CDR3 DNA reads TGTGCCAGCAGCTTATCGCGGACTGGTGGTAACTATGGCTACACCTTC.

The V gene is TRBV7-2, the J gene TRBJ1-2; 7 nucleotides match TRBD1. CDR1 and CDR2 from the germline V gene are SGHTA and FQGNSA. The CDR3 is made up of 14 amino acids. V dropped 7 bases and J dropped 5; count of bases not matched to a gene: 10. This CDR3 reads CASTFTTGQYGYTF. CDR3 sequence (DNA): TGTGCCAGCACCTTTACGACGGGACAGTATGGCTACACCTTC.

The gene calls are TRBV24-1 and TRBJ1-2; D possibly corresponds to TRBD1 (6 bases). The CDR3 length is 12 residues. Germline-derived CDR1 and CDR2 are KGHDR and SFDVKD. V lost 2 bases and J lost 7, with 7 bases in between. The CDR3 sequence is CATSDYRAGYTF. The CDR3 DNA follows: TGTGCCACCAGTGATTACAGGGCTGGCTACACCTTC.

This sequence joins TRBV10-3 and TRBJ1-2; D unresolved. The CDR3 is 14 amino acids. Germline V gene data show CDR1 as ENHRY and CDR2 as SYGVKD. V was trimmed by 5 bases and J by 8 bases, leaving 18 bases between them. The DNA of the CDR3 is TGTGCCATCAGTCTTGCCGAGGTGGAGCAAGGCTACACCTTC. This codes for CAISLAEVEQGYTF.

V and J are TRBV19 and TRBJ2-6; D perhaps matches TRBD1 (6 bases). Germline V gene data show CDR1 as LNHDA and CDR2 as SQIVND (reference sequence). The CDR3 is 15 amino acids. The CDR3 nucleotides are TGTGCTACGGACAGTCGCAGCTCTGGGGCCAACGTCCTGACTTTC. This sequence encodes CATDSRSSGANVLTF. The full variable domain, with the rest looked up from reference TRBV19 and TRBJ2-6, is DGGITQSPKYLFRKEGQNVTLSCEQNLNHDAMYWYRQDPGQGLRLIYYSQIVNDFQKGDIAEGYSVSREKKESFPLTVTSAQKNPTAFYLCATDSRSSGANVLTFGAGSRLTVL.

This rearrangement joins TRBV23-1 to TRBJ2-7; 7 bases fit TRBD1. TRBV23-1 is annotated as an ORF whose role is uncertain. The CDR3 is 14 residues long. The junction had 8 bases not matched to a gene; V was cut back by 8 bases and J by 1 base. The CDR3 nucleotides read TGCGCCAGCGGTCGGGACAGCGTTTCCTACGAGCAGTACGTC. This encodes CASGRDSVSYEQYV.

This sequence joins TRBV29-1 and TRBJ2-1; 10 bases line up with TRBD1. Germline CDR1 and CDR2: SQVTM and ANQGSEA. The CDR3 loop spans 16 amino acids. The ends lost 1 base at V and 4 bases at J; junction bases unmatched: 7. The CDR3, as DNA: TGCAGCGTTGAAGGAATACCGGGACAGGGGTACAATGAGCAGTTCTTC. Translation gives CSVEGIPGQGYNEQFF.

J is TRBJ2-5 and V is TRBV6-2 or TRBV6-3; 16 positions match TRBD2. V dropped 6 bases and J dropped 6; count of bases not matched to a gene: 10. Germline CDR1 MNHEY, CDR2 SVGEGT. CDR3 length: 17 amino acids. The DNA of the CDR3 is TGTGCCAGCAGCCCCCCGGGACTAGCGGGGGGGCAAAAGACCCAGTACTTC. Residues: CASSPPGLAGGQKTQYF.

CDR3: CASSVENTGELFF. The CDR3 bases are TGTGCCAGCAGCGTAGAGAACACCGGGGAGCTGTTTTTT. This chain links TRBV9 with TRBJ2-2; D uncertain. Germline V gene sequence: CDR1 SGDLS, CDR2 YYNGEE. V lost 0 bases to trimming and J lost 1 base, with 1 base between them. The CDR3 loop spans 13 amino acids.

V is TRBV6-1 and J is TRBJ1-3; tentatively, D is TRBD1 (6 bases). Per the germline V gene, CDR1 is MNHNS and CDR2 is SASEGT. With 1 base removed from V and 2 bases from J, the gap between germline ends came to 6 bases. The CDR3 has 14 residues. CDR3 coding DNA: TGTGCCAGCAGTGAAGACAGGGCTGGAAACACCATATATTTT. It translates to CASSEDRAGNTIYF.

The J gene is TRBJ1-2, the V gene TRBV6-2 or TRBV6-3, with D perhaps TRBD1 (6 bases). Deletions cut 5 bases from V and 0 bases from J, with 7 bases between. This CDR3 has 13 amino acids. Germline values: CDR1 MNHEY, CDR2 SVGEGT. CDR3 sequence (DNA): TGTGCCAGCAGTAACAGGGCTAACTATGGCTACACCTTC. Translated, it gives CASSNRANYGYTF.

The chain employs TRBV7-3 and TRBJ2-3, with a tentative D call TRBD2 (7 bases). Germline V CDR1 and CDR2: SGHTA, FQGTGA. Trimming took 5 bases from V and 2 from J, leaving 14 bases between them. CDR3 size: 15 residues. This CDR3 is CASSKGGANTDTQYF. CDR3 nucleotides: TGTGCCAGCAGCAAAGGGGGGGCCAACACAGATACGCAGTATTTT.

The rearrangement joins TRBV7-8 to TRBJ1-6; 9 nucleotides align to TRBD1. This CDR3 comprises 14 residues. V was pared by 5 bases and J by 10 bases, with 6 bases of the junction left unmatched. The germline gives CDR1 SGHVS, CDR2 FQNEAQ. CDR3 residues: CASSLQGAESPLHF. Written as DNA, the CDR3 is TGTGCCAGCAGCCTACAGGGGGCGGAATCACCCCTCCACTTT. Using reference TRBV7-8 and TRBJ1-6 for the parts outside the CDR3, the full variable domain is GAGVSQSPRYKVAKRGQDVALRCDPISGHVSLFWYQQALGQGPEFLTYFQNEAQLDKSGLPSDRFFAERPEGSVSTLKIQRTQQEDSAVYLCASSLQGAESPLHFGNGTRLTVT.

The rearrangement uses TRBV9 and TRBJ1-2, with D unresolved. The CDR3 is 16 residues long. V shed 3 bases and J shed 4 bases, with 19 bases lying between them. Germline loops: CDR1 SGDLS, CDR2 YYNGEE. CDR3 DNA: TGTGCCAGCAGCGCCACGAGGACGGGAGCCTCCTATGGCTACACCTTC. It is translated as CASSATRTGASYGYTF. Full variable domain (remainder filled in from reference TRBV9 and TRBJ1-2): DSGVTQTPKHLITATGQRVTLRCSPRSGDLSVYWYQQSLDQGLQFLIQYYNGEERAKGNILERFSAQQFPDLHSELNLSSLELGDSALYFCASSATRTGASYGYTFGSGTRLTVV.